Each of the 32 T cell receptor beta chains below was sequenced from the same sample in a study of blood T cell repertoires in COVID-19. Generated by immunoSEQ multiplex PCR, the TCRdb table keeps only in-frame clones and is missing some. There are over 85,000 clones in the sample; roughly 89% occur only once, and 1.5% to 2.5% lies in the top ten. The specimen was peripheral blood. Every receptor here comes from a woman in her 50s with COVID-19, enrolled during active disease.

This clone appeared once. V and J are TRBV4-3 and TRBJ2-5, with D perhaps matching TRBD1 (7 bases). The CDR3 length is 17 residues. The germline gives CDR1 LGHNA, CDR2 YSLEER. Deletions cut 4 bases from V and 4 bases from J, with 22 bases between. The CDR3 loop reads CASSRMASTGRGETQYF. DNA of the CDR3: TGCGCCAGCAGCCGCATGGCCTCGACAGGGCGGGGAGAGACCCAGTACTTC.

V and J are TRBV29-1 and TRBJ1-3; weak D call: TRBD1 (6 bases). Trimming took off 4 bases at V and 2 bases at J, with 12 bases between the two ends. The CDR3 is made up of 14 amino acids. Germline V CDR1 and CDR2: SQVTM, ANQGSEA. CDR3 in amino acids: CSVVGGAPGNTIYF. The CDR3 bases are TGCAGCGTTGTGGGGGGGGCACCTGGAAACACCATATATTTT.

This sequence joins TRBV5-1 and TRBJ2-7; TRBD2 matches 9 bases. The ends lost 3 bases at V and 0 bases at J; junction bases unmatched: 7. The CDR3 is made up of 16 amino acids. The germline gives CDR1 SGHRS, CDR2 YFSETQ. CDR3 region: CASSSTPSGVSYEQYF. CDR3 coding DNA: TGCGCCAGCAGCTCCACACCTAGCGGGGTCTCCTACGAGCAGTACTTC. Combining the CDR3 with reference TRBV5-1 and TRBJ2-7 gives the whole variable domain KAGVTQTPRYLIKTRGQQVTLSCSPISGHRSVSWYQQTPGQGLQFLFEYFSETQRNKGNFPGRFSGRQFSNSRSEMNVSTLELGDSALYLCASSSTPSGVSYEQYFGPGTRLTVT.

The chain carries TRBV6-5 and TRBJ2-2; D is possibly TRBD1 (5 bases). There are 13 residues in the CDR3. V lost 2 bases and J lost 6, with 7 bases in between. CDR1 is MNHEY and CDR2 is SVGAGI in the germline V gene. The CDR3 sequence is CASSYGASGELFF. CDR3 DNA sequence: TGTGCCAGCAGTTACGGGGCATCCGGGGAGCTGTTTTTT.

The genes are TRBV11-2 and TRBJ2-3, with D uncertain. CDR3 length: 15 amino acids. V was cut by 5 bases and J by 2 bases, with 14 bases left in between. CDR1 is SGHAT and CDR2 is FQNNGV in the germline V gene. The DNA for the CDR3 is TGTGCCAGCAGCCCCCGACTGGCCCACACAGATACGCAGTATTTT. This codes for CASSPRLAHTDTQYF.

CDR3 sequence: CASSFTGTSGTYTGELFF. CDR3 DNA: TGTGCCAGCAGTTTCACCGGGACTAGCGGGACCTACACCGGGGAGCTGTTTTTT. The chain has TRBV27 and TRBJ2-2; 13 bases map to TRBD2. Germline CDR1 reads MNHEY; CDR2 reads SMNVEV (reference sequence). There are 18 residues in the CDR3. The trim removed 3 bases at V and 3 bases at J, leaving 7 bases unmatched.

J is TRBJ2-3 and V is TRBV3-1 (or the pseudogene TRBV3-2); 9 positions agree with TRBD1. This CDR3 has 15 residues. Trimming removed 6 bases from V and 8 bases from J; junction bases left unmatched: 12. The V gene's germline CDR1 is LGHDT and CDR2 YNNKEL (reference sequence). This CDR3 reads CASRSGTGFSRTQYF. The CDR3 region has the DNA TGTGCCAGCAGATCCGGGACAGGGTTCAGTCGTACGCAGTATTTT.

The J gene is TRBJ1-4, the V gene TRBV3-1 (or the pseudogene TRBV3-2), with 9 nucleotides matching TRBD1. V lost 3 bases and J lost 8; bases outside the gene matches: 7. The CDR3 has 15 residues. Germline CDR1 is LGHDT and CDR2 is YNNKEL (reference sequence). The CDR3 region has the DNA TGTGCCAGCAGCCATGCCGGGACAGGGAGGGAAAAACTGTTTTTT. This sequence encodes CASSHAGTGREKLFF.

This clone was seen just once. The chain has TRBV4-3 and TRBJ2-1; weak D call: TRBD2 (5 bases). With 1 base removed from V and 6 bases from J, the gap between germline ends came to 13 bases. This CDR3 is 15 amino acids long. Germline V CDR1 and CDR2: LGHNA, YSLEER. The CDR3, as DNA: TGCGCCAGCAGCCAAGGCGCGGGCCCCTTCAATGAGCAGTTCTTC. Translating it yields CASSQGAGPFNEQFF.

V is TRBV19 and J is TRBJ1-1, with D perhaps matching TRBD1 (5 bases). Trimming removed 5 bases at V and 0 bases at J, with 7 bases between. The CDR3 is made up of 13 amino acids. Germline V CDR1 and CDR2: LNHDA, SQIVND (reference sequence). The CDR3 is CASSPGLNTEAFF. CDR3 in DNA: TGTGCCAGTAGTCCAGGGTTGAACACTGAAGCTTTCTTT.

The chain employs TRBV6-5 and TRBJ2-2, with D perhaps TRBD1 (5 bases). This CDR3 comprises 13 residues. Trimming removed 4 bases from V and 4 bases from J, with 7 bases in between. Looked up from germline, CDR1 is MNHEY and CDR2 is SVGAGI. The CDR3 sequence is CASSWGPTGELFF. In DNA, the CDR3 is TGTGCCAGCAGTTGGGGCCCCACCGGGGAGCTGTTTTTT.

In this sample, this clone turned up once. The chain links TRBV6-2 or TRBV6-3 to TRBJ1-6; D is ambiguous. Germline-derived CDR1 and CDR2 are MNHEY and SVGEGT. This CDR3 has 14 residues. Trimming stripped 5 bases from V and 6 bases from J, with 11 bases between. CDR3 loop: CASSGLQINSPLHF. CDR3 bases: TGTGCCAGCAGTGGGCTACAGATTAATTCACCCCTCCACTTT.

The rearrangement joins TRBV6-5 to TRBJ1-5; D is unresolved. CDR3 length: 15 residues. The germline V gene has CDR1 MNHEY and CDR2 SVGAGI. The ends were cut back, 6 bases at V and 0 bases at J, with 12 bases in the middle. The CDR3 here is CASRDHGNSNQPQHF. CDR3 DNA: TGTGCCAGCAGGGATCACGGGAATAGCAATCAGCCCCAGCATTTT.

This clone showed up just a few times. The rearrangement joins TRBV5-6 to TRBJ1-2, with 7 bases identical to TRBD1. V lost 2 bases and J lost 7; bases outside the gene matches: 17. The CDR3 spans 17 residues. The germline V gene has CDR1 SGHDT and CDR2 YYEEEE. CDR3 DNA: TGTGCCAGCAGCTTAGGAGGGGGCGATACGGGGCCCCTTGGCTACACCTTC. Its protein is CASSLGGGDTGPLGYTF.

This clone was detected only once. The chain couples TRBV15 to TRBJ2-3; 15 bases are a match to TRBD2. Germline assignment: CDR1 LNHNV and CDR2 YYDKDF (reference sequence). Germline trimming cut 2 bases from V and 4 bases from J; bases unmatched to any gene: 10. The CDR3 has 19 residues. In nucleotides, the CDR3 is TGTGCCACCAGCAGACCCGTCGGGACTAGCGGGGGGCGGCCAGATACGCAGTATTTT. Its protein product is CATSRPVGTSGGRPDTQYF.

The chain is built from TRBV5-5 and TRBJ2-3, with no clear D. V shed 0 bases and J shed 2 bases, with 10 bases lying between them. The CDR3 is 15 residues long. Germline V gives CDR1 SGHKS, CDR2 YYEKEE (reference sequence). The CDR3 spells CASSLVGGITDTQYF. DNA for the CDR3: TGTGCCAGCAGCTTGGTCGGTGGTATCACAGATACGCAGTATTTT.

This clone was seen only a few times. The J gene is TRBJ1-1, the V gene TRBV4-3; D is undetermined. This CDR3 region has 13 residues. V lost 4 bases and J lost 2, with 8 bases in between. The germline V gene encodes CDR1 LGHNA and CDR2 YSLEER. The CDR3 DNA follows: TGCGCCAGCAGCCCGACATTCAACACTGAAGCTTTCTTT. This translates into CASSPTFNTEAFF.

V and J are TRBV27 and TRBJ2-4, with D perhaps TRBD2 (6 bases). Trimming took 11 bases from V and 0 from J, leaving 8 bases between them. The germline CDR1 and CDR2 sequences are MNHEY and SMNVEV (reference sequence). CDR3 length equals 12 residues. As DNA, the CDR3 is TGTGCCGCGGGACTAGCCAAAAACATTCAGTACTTC. Its translation is CAAGLAKNIQYF.

The chain is built from TRBV6-5 and TRBJ1-2, with 7 nucleotides matching TRBD1. Germline assignment: CDR1 MNHEY and CDR2 SVGAGI. J lost 3 bases, V lost 6 bases, and 10 bases had no gene match. The CDR3 has 15 residues. CDR3 loop: CASRNAQGFDYGYTF. DNA of the CDR3: TGTGCCAGCAGGAATGCACAGGGGTTTGACTATGGCTACACCTTC.

The rearrangement joins TRBV28 to TRBJ1-5, with a possible D match to TRBD1 (5 bases). Deletions cut 5 bases from V and 7 bases from J, with 15 bases between. This CDR3 region has 14 residues. Germline values: CDR1 MDHEN, CDR2 SYDVKM. DNA of the CDR3: TGTGCCAGCAGTCCGGGCGACAGTCGCCAGCCCCAGCATTTT. It yields the protein CASSPGDSRQPQHF.

This chain joins TRBV18 and TRBJ1-4; tentatively, D is TRBD1 (5 bases). CDR1 KGHSH and CDR2 LQKENI come from the germline V gene. Between the trimmed V and J ends, which lost 3 bases and 8 bases, there was a span of 19 bases. There are 16 residues in the CDR3. The CDR3 spells CASSPIEAPSGEKLFF. The CDR3 DNA is TGTGCCAGCTCACCTATCGAAGCTCCATCAGGGGAAAAACTGTTTTTT. The entire variable domain, with the rest obtained from reference TRBV18 and TRBJ1-4, is as follows: NAGVMQNPRHLVRRRGQEARLRCSPMKGHSHVYWYRQLPEEGLKFMVYLQKENIIDESGMPKERFSAEFPKEGPSILRIQQVVRGDSAAYFCASSPIEAPSGEKLFFGSGTQLSVL.

This clone has only a few counts. The chain joins TRBV19 to TRBJ1-2; the D gene is possibly TRBD1 (6 bases). There are 14 residues in the CDR3. V lost 7 bases and J 2 bases, leaving 14 bases between the germline ends. Germline V lookup: CDR1 LNHDA, CDR2 SQIVND (reference sequence). The CDR3 sequence is CASKQGRQNYGYTF. The CDR3 nucleotides are TGTGCCAGTAAACAGGGCAGACAAAACTATGGCTACACCTTC.

This clone was recorded once. The chain has TRBV9 and TRBJ1-5; 9 nucleotides agree with TRBD1. Per the germline V gene, CDR1 is SGDLS and CDR2 is YYNGEE. The V gene end was trimmed by 0 bases and the J gene end by 3 bases; junction bases not matched to a gene: 4. CDR3 length: 16 amino acids. The CDR3 DNA follows: TGTGCCAGCAGCGTAGGGGGACAGGGCCTCAATCAGCCCCAGCATTTT. This codes for CASSVGGQGLNQPQHF.

The J gene is TRBJ2-1, the V gene TRBV3-1 (or the pseudogene TRBV3-2); the D gene is possibly TRBD1 (6 bases). Trimming removed 7 bases from V and 15 bases from J, with 16 bases in between. This CDR3 spans 11 amino acids. Germline values: CDR1 LGHDT, CDR2 YNNKEL (reference sequence). The CDR3 here is CASTMGARWFF. In DNA, the CDR3 is TGTGCCAGCACCATGGGGGCTAGATGGTTCTTC.

The chain carries TRBV2 and TRBJ2-5; a possible D gene is TRBD1 (5 bases). V lost 1 base and J 2 bases, leaving 11 bases between the germline ends. CDR1 and CDR2 from the germline V gene are SNHLY and FYNNEI. CDR3 size: 15 residues. The CDR3, as DNA: TGTGCCAGCAGTGAAGGGGGCGTCAGACAAGAGACCCAGTACTTC. Protein sequence: CASSEGGVRQETQYF.

The chain uses TRBV10-3 and TRBJ2-1; TRBD2 is a possible D gene (5 bases). The CDR3 has 16 residues. V lost 2 bases and J 2 bases, leaving 13 bases between the germline ends. The germline CDR1 and CDR2 sequences are ENHRY and SYGVKD. The CDR3 loop reads CAISEDARRTYNEQFF. CDR3 nucleotides: TGTGCCATCAGTGAGGATGCCCGGAGGACCTACAATGAGCAGTTCTTC.

The V gene is TRBV10-1, the J gene TRBJ2-3; 8 nucleotides agree with TRBD2. In germline, CDR1 is WNHNN, CDR2 SYGVQD (reference sequence). V trimming: 8 bases; J trimming: 8 bases; junction bases outside the gene matches: 9. The CDR3 sequence is 13 residues long. DNA for the CDR3: TGCGCCAGCGATCCTGGCCGGGGGGGTACGCAGTATTTT. It codes for CASDPGRGGTQYF.

This clone was seen just once. The gene calls are TRBV5-5 and TRBJ1-2; tentative D call: TRBD1 (5 bases). The length of the CDR3 is 15 residues. CDR1 is SGHKS, CDR2 YYEKEE, per germline (reference sequence). Trimming left V 6 bases short and J 5 bases short, with 20 bases between. CDR3 in DNA: TGTGCCAGCACCCTAGCGGCGACAGACCGATATGGCTACACCTTC. It yields the protein CASTLAATDRYGYTF. Supplemented by reference TRBV5-5 and TRBJ1-2, the full variable domain reads DAGVTQSPTHLIKTRGQQVTLRCSPISGHKSVSWYQQVLGQGPQFIFQYYEKEERGRGNFPDRFSARQFPNYSSELNVNALLLGDSALYLCASTLAATDRYGYTFGSGTRLTVV.

This chain links TRBV10-3 with TRBJ1-1; TRBD1 matches at 8 bases. Unmatched junction bases numbered 5, after V lost 9 bases and J lost 2 bases. The CDR3 has 13 amino acids. Germline CDR1 ENHRY, CDR2 SYGVKD. The CDR3 spells CAMGQERNTEAFF. The DNA of the CDR3 is TGTGCCATGGGACAGGAGAGAAACACTGAAGCTTTCTTT.

The genes are TRBV3-1 (or the pseudogene TRBV3-2) and TRBJ1-1, with 7 positions matching TRBD1. V lost 1 base and J lost 1; bases outside the gene matches: 6. This CDR3 is built from 16 residues. Germline V gene data show CDR1 as LGHDT and CDR2 as YNNKEL (reference sequence). The CDR3 is CASSQALRGQNTEAFF. DNA for the CDR3: TGTGCCAGCAGCCAAGCCCTGAGGGGGCAGAACACTGAAGCTTTCTTT.

The chain has TRBV14 and TRBJ1-2; D gene uncertain. CDR3 length: 13 amino acids. Trimming stripped 0 bases from V and 5 bases from J, with 7 bases between. Germline CDR1 SGHDN, CDR2 FVKESK. CDR3 amino acids: CASSQDTYYGYTF. CDR3 nucleotide sequence: TGTGCCAGCAGCCAAGATACCTATTATGGCTACACCTTC.

The chain combines TRBV5-1 with TRBJ2-5; D is perhaps TRBD2 (6 bases). The CDR3 contains 15 residues. From germline, CDR1 is SGHRS and CDR2 YFSETQ. Trimming took off 6 bases at V and 2 bases at J, with 17 bases between the two ends. The CDR3 DNA sequence: TGCGCCAGCACCTACTTAGTGGGGGGTCAAGAGACCCAGTACTTC. This codes for CASTYLVGGQETQYF.